The sequence of this T cell receptor beta chain was determined in a study of T cells and copy number aberrations in small-cell lung cancer. This clone was seen a few times. The assay was immunoSEQ multiplex PCR, and TCRdb's table has in-frame clones only and misses some. The table records more than 2,000 clones, around 82% of them present only once. Sequenced sample: normal tissue next to the tumor. This sequence was found in a woman aged 45-65 years with small cell lung cancer.

CDR3: CSVVGQGANQPQHF. CDR3 bases: TGCAGCGTTGTGGGTCAGGGGGCCAATCAGCCCCAGCATTTT. This sequence joins TRBV29-1 and TRBJ1-5; TRBD1 matches 8 bases. The CDR3 runs to 14 residues. V lost 4 bases and J lost 3; bases outside the gene matches: 5. Per the germline V gene, CDR1 is SQVTM and CDR2 is ANQGSEA. The variable domain in full, with the rest retrieved from reference TRBV29-1 and TRBJ1-5, is SAVISQKPSRDICQRGTSLTIQCQVDSQVTMMFWYRQQPGQSLTLIATANQGSEATYESGFVIDKFPISRPNLTFSTLTVSNMSPEDSSIYLCSVVGQGANQPQHFGDGTRLSIL.